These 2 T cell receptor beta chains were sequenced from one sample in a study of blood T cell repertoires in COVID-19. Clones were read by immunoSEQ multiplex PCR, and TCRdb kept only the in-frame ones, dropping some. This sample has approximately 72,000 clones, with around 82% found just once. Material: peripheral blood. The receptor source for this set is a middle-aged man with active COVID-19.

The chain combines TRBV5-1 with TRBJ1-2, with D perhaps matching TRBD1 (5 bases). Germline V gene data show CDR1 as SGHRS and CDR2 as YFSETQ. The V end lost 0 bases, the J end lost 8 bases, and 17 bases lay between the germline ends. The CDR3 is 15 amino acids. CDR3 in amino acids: CASSLDSARGRGYTF. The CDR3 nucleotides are TGCGCCAGCAGCTTGGATTCTGCACGGGGGAGAGGCTACACCTTC. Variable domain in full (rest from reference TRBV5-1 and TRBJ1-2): KAGVTQTPRYLIKTRGQQVTLSCSPISGHRSVSWYQQTPGQGLQFLFEYFSETQRNKGNFPGRFSGRQFSNSRSEMNVSTLELGDSALYLCASSLDSARGRGYTFGSGTRLTVV.

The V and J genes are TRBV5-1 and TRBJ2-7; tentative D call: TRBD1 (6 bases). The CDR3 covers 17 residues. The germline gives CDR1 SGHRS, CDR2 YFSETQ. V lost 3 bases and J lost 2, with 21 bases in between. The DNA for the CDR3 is TGCGCCAGCAGCTCTTGGAGAGGAACAGGGATGCCCTACGAGCAGTACTTC. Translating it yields CASSSWRGTGMPYEQYF.